Below, 3 T cell receptor beta chains from the same sample are listed, as sequenced in a study of OX40 agonist ivuxolimab in advanced cancers. Here immunoSEQ multiplex PCR was the method, and the copy in TCRdb shows in-frame clones only, minus some. The table includes approximately 61,000 clones, 70% to 90% detected once. Here the sequenced sample was CD4+ or CD8+ T cells sorted from blood, taken in a trial of the OX40 agonist ivuxolimab. Source of these receptors: an adult with an advanced solid tumor such as melanoma, head and neck, liver or kidney cancer.

The V and J genes are TRBV28 and TRBJ2-7, with a possible D match to TRBD1 (5 bases). The CDR3 contains 13 residues. From germline, CDR1 is MDHEN and CDR2 SYDVKM. Trimming took 6 bases from V and 1 from J, leaving 10 bases between them. The CDR3 protein is CASSPTASYEQYF. As DNA, the CDR3 is TGTGCCAGCAGCCCGACAGCTTCCTACGAGCAGTACTTC.

In nucleotides, the CDR3 is TGTGCCAGCTCCCTAGGACGAGGGGAAGCGGCGAACACTGAAGCTTTCTTT. Translation gives CASSLGRGEAANTEAFF. The J gene is TRBJ1-1, the V gene TRBV18; tentatively, D is TRBD1 (5 bases). Germline CDR1 KGHSH, CDR2 LQKENI. The CDR3 contains 17 residues. V dropped 6 bases and J dropped 1 base, with 21 bases sitting between them.

This sequence joins TRBV5-1 and TRBJ2-1; 8 bases fit TRBD2. Germline CDR1 SGHRS, CDR2 YFSETQ. Losses at the gene ends were 3 bases for V and 7 bases for J; bases not matched to a gene: 9. This CDR3 has 15 residues. The CDR3 here is CASSSQPAGENEQFF. The CDR3 region has the DNA TGCGCCAGCAGCTCCCAACCAGCGGGAGAAAATGAGCAGTTCTTC.